This T cell receptor (beta chain) comes out of a study of Ad26.COV2.S vaccination and SARS-CoV-2 variants. Sequencing was performed with immunoSEQ multiplex PCR; in TCRdb, only in-frame clones are kept and a portion is missing. The data show approximately 340,000 clones, about 92% seen once. V lost 3 bases, J lost 1 base, and 4 bases stayed unmatched. Germline V gene sequence: CDR1 LNHDA, CDR2 SQIVND (reference sequence). The CDR3 runs to 15 residues. Study observations and caveats: Total T cell responses were possibly underestimated by TCR breadth and depth analyses. Spike-specific CD8+ and CD4+ T cell responses reportedly showed substantial breadth after vaccination. The study found higher spike-specific TCR breadth in vaccine than placebo recipients. With respect to non-spike TCR breadth, vaccine and placebo recipients were similar.

This clone was recorded only once. Antigen: not known. The chain employs TRBV19 and TRBJ2-7, with 9 bases lining up with TRBD1. The sample here was peripheral blood, taken after recovery from COVID-19. The TCR comes from a human donor who had recovered from COVID-19. This CDR3 is CASSIGDRGSYEQYF. In DNA, the CDR3 is TGTGCCAGTAGTATTGGTGACAGGGGGTCCTACGAGCAGTACTTC.